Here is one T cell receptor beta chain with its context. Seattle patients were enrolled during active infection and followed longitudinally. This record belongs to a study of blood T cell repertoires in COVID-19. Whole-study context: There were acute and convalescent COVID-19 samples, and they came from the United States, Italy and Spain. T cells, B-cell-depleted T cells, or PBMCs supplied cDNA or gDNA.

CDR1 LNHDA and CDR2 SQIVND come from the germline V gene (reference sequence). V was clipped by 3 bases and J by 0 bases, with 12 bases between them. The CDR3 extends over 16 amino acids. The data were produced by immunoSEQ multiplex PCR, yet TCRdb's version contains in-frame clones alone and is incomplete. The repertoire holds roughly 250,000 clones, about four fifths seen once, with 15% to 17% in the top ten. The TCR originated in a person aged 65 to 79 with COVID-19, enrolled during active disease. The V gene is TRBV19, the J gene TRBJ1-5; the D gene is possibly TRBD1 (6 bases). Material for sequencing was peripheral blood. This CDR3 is CASSILDSYSNQPQHF. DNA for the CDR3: TGTGCCAGTAGTATTTTGGACAGTTATAGCAATCAGCCCCAGCATTTT.